This T cell receptor (beta chain) came from a study of T cell responses to AZD1222 COVID-19 vaccine. Study-level results: Only a handful of AZD1222 recipients tested seropositive at baseline. Repertoires in all cases were sampled only once the peak T cell response had passed.

This clone is a singleton in its sample. No antigen is known for it. Only in-frame clones appear in the TCRdb table, and some are missing; sequencing was by immunoSEQ multiplex PCR. The sample gives approximately 160,000 clones, 90% of which show up once; approximately 3% is in the top ten. Trimming shortened V by 4 bases and J by 0 bases, and 7 bases separated the two germline ends. Germline assignment: CDR1 SQVTM and CDR2 ANQGSEA. The CDR3 covers 14 residues. Sequencing used peripheral blood, obtained on day 0 of AZD1222 vaccination. This receptor was taken from an adult in good health. This chain joins TRBV29-1 and TRBJ2-6; D is undetermined. The CDR3 reads CSVVGNSGANVLTF. In nucleotides, the CDR3 is TGCAGCGTTGTCGGAAACTCTGGGGCCAACGTCCTGACTTTC.